Following are 4 T cell receptor beta chains from one sample sequenced in a study of shared clonotypes between healthy human individuals (dated by TCRdb to the early 2020s). Library preparation was by the immunoSEQ multiplex PCR assay. Entries here come from immuneACCESS through TCRdb and include only in-frame sequences with V and J called. Some clones fail to appear in such tables; in the studies checked, an unresolved V gene covers under half of the shortfall, and the cause of the remainder is unknown. A total of 400,000 to 550,000 clones appear in this sample, 79% of them only once. The ten largest clones add up to 9.5% to 15% of the sample. The specimen was PBMCs. The receptors here all came from a middle-aged woman in good health. Some clones in this sample may be carry-over from other donors' samples.

This clone was seen at least ten times. The V gene is TRBV30, the J gene TRBJ1-1; D is unclear. Trimming removed 0 bases from V and 1 base from J, with 12 bases in between. Germline CDR1 and CDR2: GTSNPN and SVGIG (reference sequence). CDR3 length equals 15 residues. In DNA form, the CDR3 reads TGTGCCTGGAGTGTAATAGGACGGCAGAACACTGAAGCTTTCTTT. It encodes CAWSVIGRQNTEAFF.

The chain employs TRBV30 and TRBJ2-5; 11 bases align to TRBD2. Germline assignment: CDR1 GTSNPN and CDR2 SVGIG (reference sequence). V trimming: 1 base; J trimming: 5 bases; junction bases outside the gene matches: 9. The CDR3 has 16 residues. Here the CDR3 reads CAWSGFSGRAAETQYF. As DNA, the CDR3 is TGTGCCTGGAGTGGGTTTAGCGGGAGGGCCGCGGAGACCCAGTACTTC.

Turning to this clone: This clone may be a read error of a much larger clone one base away. The chain links TRBV2 to TRBJ2-1; TRBD2 aligns across 10 bases. This CDR3 has 14 residues. Per germline, CDR1 SNHLY and CDR2 FYNNEI. Trimming took 7 bases from V and 3 from J; bases not matched to a gene: 3. CDR3 region: CASIGLADYNEQFF. The CDR3 DNA is TGTGCCAGCATTGGACTAGCGGACTACAATGAGCAGTTCTTC.

V gene TRBV19 combines with J gene TRBJ2-6; D unclear. This CDR3 is built from 17 residues. CDR1 and CDR2 from the germline V gene are LNHDA and SQIVND (reference sequence). V dropped 5 bases and J dropped 0 bases, with 14 bases sitting between them. CDR3 DNA: TGTGCCAGTAGTGGTCGACTTCTGAGCTCTGGGGCCAACGTCCTGACTTTC. Its translation is CASSGRLLSSGANVLTF.